Sequencing of this T cell receptor beta chain was carried out in a study of T cells after posttransplantation cyclophosphamide. Details on this clone: Its antigen is as yet unknown.

The assay was immunoSEQ multiplex PCR, and TCRdb's table has in-frame clones only and misses some. The sample consists of roughly 20,000 clones, 87% of them appearing once. Busulfan-fludarabine conditioning, marrow transplant, and cyclophosphamide on days +3 and +4 were administered. Study findings and constraints: Later blood repertoires were often dominated by clones from the donor CD8+ memory compartment.

Trimming took 5 bases from V and 4 from J; bases not matched to a gene: 9. CDR3 length: 15 residues. In germline, CDR1 is LNHDA, CDR2 SQIVND (reference sequence). The sequenced sample was PBMCs, obtained after allogeneic stem cell transplant with posttransplant cyclophosphamide. This TCR was sampled from a female patient aged 40-50 years who received an allogeneic stem cell transplant from a related donor, was CMV-positive, and had no GVHD. The graft donor may account for some of the T cells. The rearrangement joins TRBV19 to TRBJ1-1, with 8 bases aligning to TRBD1. CDR3 in DNA: TGTGCCAGTAGTTCATCCCGGGACAGGATCACTGAAGCTTTCTTT. This codes for CASSSSRDRITEAFF.